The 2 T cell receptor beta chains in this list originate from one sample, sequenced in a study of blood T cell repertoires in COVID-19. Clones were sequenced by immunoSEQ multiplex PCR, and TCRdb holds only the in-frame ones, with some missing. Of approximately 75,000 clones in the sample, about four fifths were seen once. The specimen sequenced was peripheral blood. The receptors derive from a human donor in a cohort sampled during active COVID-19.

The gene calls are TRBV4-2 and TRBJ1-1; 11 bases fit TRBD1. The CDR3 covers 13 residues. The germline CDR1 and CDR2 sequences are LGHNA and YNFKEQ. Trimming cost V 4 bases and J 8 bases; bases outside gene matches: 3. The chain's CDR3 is CASSPDRGREAFF. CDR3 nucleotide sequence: TGTGCCAGCAGCCCGGACAGGGGGCGGGAAGCTTTCTTT.

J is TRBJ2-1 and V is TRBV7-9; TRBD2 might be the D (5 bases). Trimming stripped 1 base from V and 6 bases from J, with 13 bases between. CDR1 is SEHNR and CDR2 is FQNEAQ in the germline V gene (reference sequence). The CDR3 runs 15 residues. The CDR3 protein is CASSLGGPPPNEQFF. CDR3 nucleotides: TGTGCCAGCAGCTTAGGAGGGCCCCCCCCCAATGAGCAGTTCTTC.